A single sample is the source of the 15 T cell receptor beta chains below, sequenced in a study of T cell repertoires in cytomegalovirus infection. Their specific antigens are unknown. TCRdb independently ran MiXCR on the reads; one entry per CDR3 protein. The sample carries under 500,000 distinct CDR3 sequences, about 42% recorded once. Specimen: cultured PBMCs, collected from culture after CMV antigen stimulation. The receptor source for this set is a human donor in good health (CMV status not recorded). Some clones in this sample may be carry-over from other donors' samples.

The chain joins TRBV6-1 to TRBJ2-1; D may be TRBD1 (5 bases). V was cut by 4 bases and J by 0 bases, with 16 bases left in between. Germline CDR1 reads MNHNS; CDR2 reads SASEGT. The CDR3 has 17 amino acids. The CDR3 nucleotides are TGTGCCAGCAGTGGCCAAGACAGAGCCAGCTCCTACAATGAGCAGTTCTTC. It specifies CASSGQDRASSYNEQFF.

The V gene is TRBV7-4, the J gene TRBJ1-1; possible D gene TRBD1, 5 bases. Trimming cost V 5 bases and J 7 bases, with 14 bases left between them. CDR3 size: 13 residues. Germline V CDR1 and CDR2: SGHVT, SQSDAQ. CDR3: CASSLETASEAFF. In DNA form, the CDR3 reads TGTGCCAGCAGCCTAGAGACAGCAAGTGAAGCTTTCTTT. Filled out from reference TRBV7-4 and TRBJ1-1, the complete variable domain reads GAGVSQSPRYKVAKRGRDVALRCDSISGHVTLYWYRQTLGQGSEVLTYSQSDAQRDKSGRPSGRFSAERPERSVSTLKIQRTEQGDSAVYLCASSLETASEAFFGQGTRLTVV.

The chain uses TRBV6-6 and TRBJ2-2; 9 bases align to TRBD2. The CDR3 is 15 amino acids. CDR1 is MNHNY, CDR2 SVGAGI, per germline (reference sequence). With 8 bases clipped from V and 4 bases from J, the junction kept 8 bases outside the gene matches. The CDR3 DNA sequence: TGTGCCAGCCGATTGGCTAGCGGGGCCACCGGGGAGCTGTTTTTT. Translation gives CASRLASGATGELFF.

V and J are TRBV19 and TRBJ2-2, with 7 bases lining up with TRBD2. The germline gives CDR1 LNHDA, CDR2 SQIVND (reference sequence). This CDR3 region has 14 residues. The V and J ends lost 3 bases and 5 bases, in that order; junction bases with no gene match: 3. Here the CDR3 DNA reads TGTGCCAGTAGTATTAAGGGAGGGACCGGGGAGCTGTTTTTT. Translating it yields CASSIKGGTGELFF.

This clonotype was seen only a few times. J is TRBJ2-3 and V is TRBV6-6, with 7 bases lining up with TRBD1. The CDR3 runs 16 residues. The trim removed 11 bases at V and 5 bases at J, leaving 19 bases unmatched. Per germline, CDR1 MNHNY and CDR2 SVGAGI (reference sequence). DNA of the CDR3: TGTGCCCGACCAAATGGACAGGACGTTGTGGGAGATACGCAGTATTTT. Amino acids: CARPNGQDVVGDTQYF.

This clonotype was detected only a few times. The chain carries TRBV6-1 and TRBJ1-1, with D possibly TRBD1 on 5 matching bases. This CDR3 has 14 residues. Trimming pared 7 bases from V and 0 bases from J, leaving 12 bases between. Germline values: CDR1 MNHNS, CDR2 SASEGT. The CDR3 DNA is TGTGCCAGCACGTCAGGGTTGATGAACACTGAAGCTTTCTTT. The encoded protein is CASTSGLMNTEAFF.

The chain links TRBV7-2 to TRBJ1-5; 8 bases match TRBD1. The ends lost 3 bases at V and 3 bases at J; junction bases unmatched: 4. The CDR3 is 15 residues long. Germline V gene sequence: CDR1 SGHTA, CDR2 FQGNSA. The CDR3 DNA sequence: TGTGCCAGCAGCTTTCGTCAGGGGGCCAATCAGCCCCAGCATTTT. Its protein product is CASSFRQGANQPQHF.

This clonotype came up a few times. The chain uses TRBV4-1 and TRBJ2-1; 9 bases map to TRBD1. The CDR3 extends over 17 amino acids. The V gene end was trimmed by 0 bases and the J gene end by 4 bases; junction bases not matched to a gene: 7. Germline V gene lookup returns CDR1 MGHRA and CDR2 YSYEKL. Here the CDR3 reads CASSQDHVDRGYNEQFF. The CDR3 region has the DNA TGCGCCAGCAGCCAAGATCATGTGGACAGGGGATACAATGAGCAGTTCTTC.

This clonotype occurred a few times. This rearrangement joins TRBV4-1 to TRBJ1-1; possibly TRBD1 for D (5 bases). Between the trimmed V and J ends, which lost 0 bases and 7 bases, there was a span of 9 bases. The germline V gene encodes CDR1 MGHRA and CDR2 YSYEKL. The CDR3 sequence is 13 residues long. CDR3 residues: CASSQESRVEAFF. The CDR3 bases are TGCGCCAGCAGCCAAGAGTCCAGGGTTGAAGCTTTCTTT.

This clonotype has only a few counts. The genes are TRBV29-1 and TRBJ1-2; D is perhaps TRBD1 (6 bases). From germline, CDR1 is SQVTM and CDR2 ANQGSEA. The CDR3 runs to 13 residues. Trimming took 7 bases from V and 6 from J, leaving 18 bases between them. The CDR3 DNA sequence: TGCAGCGCGGAGGACAGTCCAGAGAATGGCTACACCTTC. This translates into CSAEDSPENGYTF.

The chain uses TRBV7-2 and TRBJ2-3; possible D gene TRBD2, 5 bases. Per the germline V gene, CDR1 is SGHTA and CDR2 is FQGNSA. Trimming shortened V by 10 bases and J by 1 base, and 15 bases separated the two germline ends. The CDR3 extends over 14 amino acids. The CDR3 nucleotides are TGTGCCACCCGAGTAGGGAGTGGCACAGATACGCAGTATTTT. Translating it yields CATRVGSGTDTQYF. The whole variable domain, filled in from reference TRBV7-2 and TRBJ2-3, reads GAGVSQSPSNKVTEKGKDVELRCDPISGHTALYWYRQSLGQGLEFLIYFQGNSAPDKSGLPSDRFSAERTGGSVSTLTIQRTQQEDSAVYLCATRVGSGTDTQYFGPGTRLTVL.

The CDR3 bases are TGTGCCAGCAGGAGGGAGCGGGGTCTAGATGGCTACACCTTC. Translation gives CASRRERGLDGYTF. The chain has TRBV6-1 and TRBJ1-2; D remains ambiguous. Trimming took 6 bases from V and 6 from J, leaving 17 bases between them. CDR1 and CDR2 (germline): MNHNS, SASEGT. The CDR3 spans 14 residues.

The chain employs TRBV30 and TRBJ2-3; the D gene is possibly TRBD2 (5 bases). The V gene lost 2 bases and the J gene lost 3 bases, with 9 bases spanning the gap. Germline V gene sequence: CDR1 GTSNPN, CDR2 SVGIG (reference sequence). This CDR3 contains 13 residues. CDR3 residues: CAWSLEATDTQYF. For the CDR3, the DNA is TGTGCCTGGAGTCTGGAGGCGACAGATACGCAGTATTTT.

This clonotype was picked up many times. The V and J genes are TRBV7-2 and TRBJ1-4, with D possibly TRBD1 on 6 matching bases. CDR3 length equals 15 residues. From germline, CDR1 is SGHTA and CDR2 FQGNSA. V lost 5 bases and J lost 7, with 17 bases in between. CDR3 amino acids: CASSANRDHSEKLFF. The CDR3 DNA sequence: TGTGCCAGCAGCGCAAACAGGGATCATAGTGAAAAACTGTTTTTT.

This clonotype has more than one count but fewer than ten. The rearrangement uses TRBV6-1 and TRBJ2-5, with TRBD1 matching over 7 bases. Germline trimming cut 5 bases from V and 7 bases from J; bases unmatched to any gene: 10. CDR3 size: 14 residues. Per germline, CDR1 MNHNS and CDR2 SASEGT. CDR3 in DNA: TGTGCCAGCAGTAGAGACAGGGACCTATTGACCCAGTACTTC. Its protein is CASSRDRDLLTQYF.